The clone carrying this T cell receptor (beta chain) was detected only a few times. Antigen specificity is unknown. The sample is drawn from a study of T cell repertoires in cytomegalovirus infection. Overall study: Alongside well-studied HLA-B-restricted CMV epitopes, recently identified HLA-C-restricted CMV epitopes were also used.

MiXCR was run by TCRdb on the reads, yielding one entry per CDR3 protein. The top ten clones hold around 15% of a sample with 900,000 to 950,000 distinct CDR3 sequences, around 31% of them seen once. The V and J ends lost 2 bases and 6 bases respectively, with 7 bases between them. CDR1 is DFQATT, CDR2 SNEGSKA, per germline (reference sequence). There are 11 residues in the CDR3. The material sequenced was cultured CD8+ T cells from PBMCs, taken from culture after CMV antigen stimulation. This receptor was obtained from a human donor in good health (CMV status not recorded). Some clones in this sample may be carry-over from other donors' samples. V usage is TRBV20-1 and J usage is TRBJ1-2; D might be TRBD1 (6 bases). The CDR3 coding sequence is TGCAGTGCTAGAAGGGGGGATGGCTACACCTTC. It codes for CSARRGDGYTF.